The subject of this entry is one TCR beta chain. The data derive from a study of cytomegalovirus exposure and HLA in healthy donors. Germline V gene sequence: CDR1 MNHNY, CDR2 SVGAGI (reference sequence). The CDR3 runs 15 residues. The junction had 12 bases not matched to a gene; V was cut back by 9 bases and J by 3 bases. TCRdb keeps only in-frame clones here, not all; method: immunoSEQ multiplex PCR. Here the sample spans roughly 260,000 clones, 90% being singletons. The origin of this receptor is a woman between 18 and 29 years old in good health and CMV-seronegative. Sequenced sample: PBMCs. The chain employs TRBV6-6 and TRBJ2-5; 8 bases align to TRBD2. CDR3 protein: CASRTGGAGKETQYF. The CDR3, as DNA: TGTGCCAGTAGGACGGGAGGGGCCGGAAAAGAGACCCAGTACTTC.